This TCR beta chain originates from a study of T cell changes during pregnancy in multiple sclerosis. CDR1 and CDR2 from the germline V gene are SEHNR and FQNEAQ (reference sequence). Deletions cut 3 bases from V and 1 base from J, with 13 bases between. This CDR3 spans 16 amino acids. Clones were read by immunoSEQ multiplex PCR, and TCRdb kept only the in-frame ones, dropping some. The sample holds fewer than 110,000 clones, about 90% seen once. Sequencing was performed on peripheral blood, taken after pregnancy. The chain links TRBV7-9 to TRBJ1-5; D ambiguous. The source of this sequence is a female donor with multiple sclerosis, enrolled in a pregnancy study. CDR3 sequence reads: CASSFSGLNSNQPQHF. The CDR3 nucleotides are TGTGCCAGCAGCTTCTCCGGGTTGAACAGCAATCAGCCCCAGCATTTT.